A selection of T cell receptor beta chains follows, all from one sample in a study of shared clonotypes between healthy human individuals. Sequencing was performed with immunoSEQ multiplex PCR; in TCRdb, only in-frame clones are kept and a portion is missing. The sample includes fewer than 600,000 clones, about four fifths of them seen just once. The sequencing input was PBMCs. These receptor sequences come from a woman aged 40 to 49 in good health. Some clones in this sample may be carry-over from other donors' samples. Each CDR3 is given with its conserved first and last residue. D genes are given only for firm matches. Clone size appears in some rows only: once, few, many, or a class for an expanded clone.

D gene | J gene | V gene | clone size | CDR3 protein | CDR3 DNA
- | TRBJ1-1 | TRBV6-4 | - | CASSVRGGAAEAFF | TGTGCCAGCAGTGTAAGGGGGGGCGCGGCTGAAGCTTTCTTT
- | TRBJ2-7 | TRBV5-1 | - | CASSLDGLYEQYF | TGCGCCAGCAGCTTGGATGGTCTTTACGAGCAGTACTTC
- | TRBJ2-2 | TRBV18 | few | CASSRGNGELFF | TGTGCCAGCTCACGAGGGAACGGGGAGCTGTTTTTT
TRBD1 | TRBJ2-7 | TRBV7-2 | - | CASSTRTGSYEQYF | TGTGCCAGCAGCACGAGGACAGGCTCCTACGAGCAGTACTTC
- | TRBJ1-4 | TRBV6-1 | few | CASSDMRREKLFF | TGTGCCAGCAGTGACATGAGGAGGGAAAAACTGTTTTTT
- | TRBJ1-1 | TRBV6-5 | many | CASSYGSGLVLTEAFF | TGTGCCAGCAGTTACGGGTCAGGGCTCGTGTTAACTGAAGCTTTCTTT
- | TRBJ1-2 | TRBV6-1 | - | CASSPGDIDNYGYTF | TGTGCCAGCTCCCCGGGAGACATAGATAACTATGGCTACACCTTC
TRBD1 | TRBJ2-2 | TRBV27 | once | CASSTGATGELFF | TGTGCCAGCAGTACAGGGGCCACCGGGGAGCTGTTTTTT
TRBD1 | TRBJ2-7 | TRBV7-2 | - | CASSKAGTGGEQYF | TGTGCCAGCAGTAAAGCCGGGACAGGGGGCGAGCAGTACTTC
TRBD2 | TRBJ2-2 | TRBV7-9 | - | CASSGTGLERSGELFF | TGTGCCAGCAGCGGCACGGGACTAGAAAGATCCGGGGAGCTGTTTTTT
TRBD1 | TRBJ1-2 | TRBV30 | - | CAWSGQGFYGYTF | TGTGCCTGGAGTGGACAGGGCTTTTATGGCTACACCTTC
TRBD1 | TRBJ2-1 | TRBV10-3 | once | CAISDTSDRAKNNEQFF | TGTGCCATCAGTGATACATCAGACAGGGCAAAGAACAATGAGCAGTTCTTC
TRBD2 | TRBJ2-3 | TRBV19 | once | CASSSPGLAGGDTQYF | TGTGCCAGTAGTTCCCCCGGACTAGCGGGGGGCGATACGCAGTATTTT
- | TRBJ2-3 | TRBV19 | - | CASWGRAPDTQYF | TGTGCCAGCTGGGGAAGGGCCCCAGATACGCAGTATTTT
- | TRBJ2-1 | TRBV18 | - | CASSEQGYEQFF | TGTGCCAGCTCAGAACAGGGATATGAGCAGTTCTTC
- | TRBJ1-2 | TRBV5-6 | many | CASSLADSYHYGYTF | TGTGCCAGCAGCTTGGCCGACAGTTACCACTATGGCTACACCTTC
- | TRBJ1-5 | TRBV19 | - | CASSMQVGGNQPQHF | TGTGCCAGTAGTATGCAGGTTGGGGGCAATCAGCCCCAGCATTTT
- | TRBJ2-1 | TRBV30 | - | CAWSVSYLEDEQFF | TGTGCCTGGAGTGTATCCTATCTGGAGGATGAGCAGTTCTTC
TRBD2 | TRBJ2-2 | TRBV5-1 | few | CASSVRTSGTGMTGELFF | TGCGCCAGCAGCGTACGGACTAGCGGGACTGGGATGACCGGGGAGCTGTTTTTT
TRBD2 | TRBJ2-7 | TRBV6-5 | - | CASSYSGLAGDYEQYF | TGTGCCAGCAGTTACTCGGGCCTAGCGGGAGACTACGAGCAGTACTTC
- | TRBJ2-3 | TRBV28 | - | CASIPGGGGTDTQYF | TGTGCCAGCATCCCAGGTGGGGGCGGCACAGATACGCAGTATTTT
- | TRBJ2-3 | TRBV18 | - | CASSPSLGTDTQYF | TGTGCCAGCTCACCCTCCTTAGGCACAGATACGCAGTATTTT
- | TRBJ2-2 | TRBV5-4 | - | CASSLGLADTGELFF | TGTGCCAGCAGCTTGGGTTTGGCGGACACCGGGGAGCTGTTTTTT
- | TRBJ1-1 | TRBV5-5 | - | CASSLRQLLGAFF | TGTGCCAGCAGCCTTCGACAGCTTCTGGGTGCTTTCTTT
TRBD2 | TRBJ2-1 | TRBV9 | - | CASSSRVAGYNEQFF | TGTGCCAGCAGCTCCAGGGTAGCGGGATACAATGAGCAGTTCTTC
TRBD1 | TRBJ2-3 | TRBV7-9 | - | CASSSGGTGGWDTQYF | TGTGCCAGCAGTTCTGGCGGGACAGGGGGCTGGGATACGCAGTATTTT
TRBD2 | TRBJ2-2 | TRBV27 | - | CASTKLAGNTGELFF | TGTGCCAGCACCAAGCTAGCGGGGAACACCGGGGAGCTGTTTTTT
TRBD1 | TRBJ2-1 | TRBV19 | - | CASSFGQGSYNEQFF | TGTGCCAGTAGTTTCGGACAGGGGTCCTACAATGAGCAGTTCTTC
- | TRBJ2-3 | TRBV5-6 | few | CASSETGLSTDTQYF | TGTGCCAGCAGCGAAACGGGCCTCTCCACAGATACGCAGTATTTT
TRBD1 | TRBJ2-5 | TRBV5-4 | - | CASSLVGQGTQETQYF | TGTGCCAGCAGCTTGGTAGGACAGGGGACTCAAGAGACCCAGTACTTC
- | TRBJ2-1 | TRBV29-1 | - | CSARVADNEQFF | TGCAGCGCCCGGGTGGCGGACAATGAGCAGTTCTTC
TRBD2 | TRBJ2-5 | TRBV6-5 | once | CASRAGGPETQYF | TGTGCCAGCAGAGCGGGAGGGCCTGAGACCCAGTACTTC
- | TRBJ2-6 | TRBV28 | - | CASSSQGSGANVLTF | TGTGCCAGCAGTTCGCAGGGGTCCGGGGCCAACGTCCTGACTTTC
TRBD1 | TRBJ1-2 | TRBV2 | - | CASSRPDRAAIYGYTF | TGTGCCAGCAGTCGTCCGGACAGGGCAGCGATCTATGGCTACACCTTC
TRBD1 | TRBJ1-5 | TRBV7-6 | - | CASSQGQGVLNQPQHF | TGTGCCAGCAGCCAGGGACAGGGGGTCCTCAATCAGCCCCAGCATTTT
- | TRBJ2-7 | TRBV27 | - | CASSLSLRRSYEQYF | TGTGCCAGCAGTTTATCGCTTAGGAGGTCCTACGAGCAGTACTTC
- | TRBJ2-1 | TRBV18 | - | CASSHGPYNEQFF | TGTGCCAGCTCGCACGGGCCGTACAATGAGCAGTTCTTC
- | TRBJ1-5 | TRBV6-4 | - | CASDPDPHLPMYSNQPQHF | TGTGCCAGCGACCCGGACCCCCATCTTCCCATGTATAGCAATCAGCCCCAGCATTTT
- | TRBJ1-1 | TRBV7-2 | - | CASSLTQGNTEAFF | TGTGCCAGCAGCTTAACGCAGGGGAACACTGAAGCTTTCTTT
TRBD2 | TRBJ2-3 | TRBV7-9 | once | CASSFRLAGGDGTDTQYF | TGTGCCAGCAGCTTTCGACTAGCGGGAGGTGACGGCACAGATACGCAGTATTTT
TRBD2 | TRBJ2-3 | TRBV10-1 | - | CASRPDRRVGTSGQPSADTQYF | TGCGCCAGCAGGCCCGACAGGAGAGTAGGGACTAGCGGCCAACCTTCGGCAGATACGCAGTATTTT
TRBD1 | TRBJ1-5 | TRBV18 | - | CASSPETGVTQPQHF | TGTGCCAGCTCACCAGAGACAGGGGTTACTCAGCCCCAGCATTTT
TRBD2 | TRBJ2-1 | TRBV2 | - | CASSGLAGGQFF | TGTGCCAGCAGTGGACTAGCGGGTGGGCAGTTCTTC
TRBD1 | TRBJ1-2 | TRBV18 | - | CASSPPGQGLYGYTF | TGTGCCAGCTCACCCCCGGGACAGGGGCTCTATGGCTACACCTTC
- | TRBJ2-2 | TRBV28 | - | CASEGDIDTGELFF | TGTGCCAGTGAAGGAGACATCGACACCGGGGAGCTGTTTTTT
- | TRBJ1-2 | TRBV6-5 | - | CASSYSNPTGKGGYTF | TGTGCCAGCAGTTACTCGAATCCCACAGGGAAGGGCGGCTACACCTTC
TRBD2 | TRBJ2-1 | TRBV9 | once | CASSPRAGGNYNEQFF | TGTGCCAGCAGCCCCCGGGCGGGAGGGAACTACAATGAGCAGTTCTTC
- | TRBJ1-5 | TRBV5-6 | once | CASSNWGLSNQPQHF | TGTGCCAGCAGCAACTGGGGGTTAAGCAATCAGCCCCAGCATTTT
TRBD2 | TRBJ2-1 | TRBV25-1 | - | CASSDPGLVFNEQFF | TGTGCCAGCAGTGATCCGGGACTAGTATTCAATGAGCAGTTCTTC
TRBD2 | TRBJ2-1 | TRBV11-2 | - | CASSYRLAAYNEQFF | TGTGCCAGCAGCTATCGACTAGCGGCTTACAATGAGCAGTTCTTC
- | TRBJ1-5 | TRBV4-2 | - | CASSPQEGSGQPQHF | TGTGCCAGCAGCCCCCAGGAAGGGTCGGGACAGCCCCAGCATTTT
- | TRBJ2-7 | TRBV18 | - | CASSPTKTITYEQYF | TGTGCCAGCTCACCCACCAAGACAATTACCTACGAGCAGTACTTC
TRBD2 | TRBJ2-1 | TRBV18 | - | CASSPETSGKGEQFF | TGTGCCAGCTCACCCGAGACTAGCGGGAAAGGTGAGCAGTTCTTC
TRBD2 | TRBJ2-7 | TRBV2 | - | CASSPRATSGNLSYEQYF | TGTGCCAGCAGCCCCCGGGCGACTAGCGGGAACCTCTCCTACGAGCAGTACTTC
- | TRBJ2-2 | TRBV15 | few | CATSRGEADTGELFF | TGTGCCACCAGCAGAGGGGAAGCAGACACCGGGGAGCTGTTTTTT
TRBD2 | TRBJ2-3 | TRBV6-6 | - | CASRKGLASTDTQYF | TGTGCCAGCCGGAAGGGACTAGCGAGCACAGATACGCAGTATTTT
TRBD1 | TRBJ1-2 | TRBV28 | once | CASTTGLSNYGYTF | TGTGCCAGCACGACAGGGTTGAGTAACTATGGCTACACCTTC